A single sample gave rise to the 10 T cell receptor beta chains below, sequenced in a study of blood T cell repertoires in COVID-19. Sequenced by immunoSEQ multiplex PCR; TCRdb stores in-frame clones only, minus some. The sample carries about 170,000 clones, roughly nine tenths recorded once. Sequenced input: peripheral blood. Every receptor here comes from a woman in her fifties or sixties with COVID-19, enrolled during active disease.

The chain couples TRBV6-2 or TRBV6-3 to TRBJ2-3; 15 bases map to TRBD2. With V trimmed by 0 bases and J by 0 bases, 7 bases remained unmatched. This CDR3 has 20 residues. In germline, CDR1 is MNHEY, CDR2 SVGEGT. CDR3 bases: TGTGCCAGCAGTTACTCGGCTGGACTAGCGGGAGGGCCCAGCACAGATACGCAGTATTTT. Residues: CASSYSAGLAGGPSTDTQYF.

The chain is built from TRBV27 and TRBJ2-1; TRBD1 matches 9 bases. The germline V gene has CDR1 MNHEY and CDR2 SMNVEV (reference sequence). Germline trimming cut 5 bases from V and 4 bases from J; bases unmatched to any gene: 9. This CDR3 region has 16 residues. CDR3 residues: CASSATGGAPYNEQFF. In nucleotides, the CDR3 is TGTGCCAGCAGTGCTACAGGGGGCGCCCCTTACAATGAGCAGTTCTTC.

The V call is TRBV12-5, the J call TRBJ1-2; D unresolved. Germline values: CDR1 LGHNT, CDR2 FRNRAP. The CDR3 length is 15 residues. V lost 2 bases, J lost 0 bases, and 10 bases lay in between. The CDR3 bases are TGTGCTAGTGGTTTGCGGGCCGGGACTAACTATGGCTACACCTTC. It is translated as CASGLRAGTNYGYTF. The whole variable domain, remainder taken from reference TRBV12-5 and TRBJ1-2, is DARVTQTPRHKVTEMGQEVTMRCQPILGHNTVFWYRQTMMQGLELLAYFRNRAPLDDSGMPKDRFSAEMPDATLATLKIQPSEPRDSAVYFCASGLRAGTNYGYTFGSGTRLTVV.

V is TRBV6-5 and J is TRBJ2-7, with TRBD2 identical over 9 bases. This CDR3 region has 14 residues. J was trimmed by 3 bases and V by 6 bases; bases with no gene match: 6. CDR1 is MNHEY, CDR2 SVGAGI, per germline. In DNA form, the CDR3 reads TGTGCCAGCAGCAGGCTAGCGGGAATCTACGAGCAGTACTTC. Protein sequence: CASSRLAGIYEQYF.

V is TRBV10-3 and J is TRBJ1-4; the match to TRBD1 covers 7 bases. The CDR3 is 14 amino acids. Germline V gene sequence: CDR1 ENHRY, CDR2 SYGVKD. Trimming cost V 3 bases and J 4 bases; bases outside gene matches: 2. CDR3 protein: CAISDSGGNEKLFF. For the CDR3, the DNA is TGTGCCATCAGTGATTCAGGGGGTAATGAAAAACTGTTTTTT.

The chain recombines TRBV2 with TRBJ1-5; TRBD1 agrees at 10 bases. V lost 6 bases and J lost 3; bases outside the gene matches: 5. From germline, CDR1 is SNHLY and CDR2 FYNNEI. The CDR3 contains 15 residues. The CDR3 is CASRGTGVNNQPQHF. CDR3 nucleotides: TGTGCCAGCAGGGGGACAGGGGTGAACAATCAGCCCCAGCATTTT.

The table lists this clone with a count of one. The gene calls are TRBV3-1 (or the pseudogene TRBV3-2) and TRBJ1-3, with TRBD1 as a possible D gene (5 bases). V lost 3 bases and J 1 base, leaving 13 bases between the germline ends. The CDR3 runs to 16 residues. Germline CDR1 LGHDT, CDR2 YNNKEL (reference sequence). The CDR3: CASSQEGRGSGNTIYF. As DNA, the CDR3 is TGTGCCAGCAGCCAGGAGGGGCGCGGGTCTGGAAACACCATATATTTT.

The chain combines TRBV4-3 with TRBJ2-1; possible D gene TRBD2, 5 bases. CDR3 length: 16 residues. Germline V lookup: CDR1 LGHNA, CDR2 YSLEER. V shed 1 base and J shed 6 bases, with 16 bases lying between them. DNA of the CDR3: TGCGCCAGCAGCCAAGCCAGCGGAGATACGGTCAATGAGCAGTTCTTC. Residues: CASSQASGDTVNEQFF.

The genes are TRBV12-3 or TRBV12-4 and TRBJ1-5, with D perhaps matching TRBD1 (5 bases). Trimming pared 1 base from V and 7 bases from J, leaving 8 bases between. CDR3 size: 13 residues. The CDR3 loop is CASSLVRGQPQHF. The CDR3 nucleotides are TGTGCCAGCAGTTTAGTCCGGGGGCAGCCCCAGCATTTT.

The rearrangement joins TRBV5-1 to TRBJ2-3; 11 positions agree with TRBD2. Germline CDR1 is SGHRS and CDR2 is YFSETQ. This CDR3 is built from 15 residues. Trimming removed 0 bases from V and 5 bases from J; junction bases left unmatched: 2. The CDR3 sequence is CASSLGLAGIDTQYF. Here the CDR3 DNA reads TGCGCCAGCAGCTTGGGACTAGCGGGAATAGATACGCAGTATTTT.